This T cell receptor (beta chain) was documented in a study of blood T cell repertoires in COVID-19. Authors' data handling: Reference gene primer amplification in the assay estimated nucleated cell counts. The repertoire was sequenced with immunoSEQ multiplex PCR; TCRdb's copy has only in-frame clones and lacks some. Clone size and the V and J calls come from that table; the DNA yielded D and trimming. The table shows 200,000 to 250,000 clones, with approximately 80% occurring only once. Trimming stripped 4 bases from V and 5 bases from J, with 12 bases between. CDR3 length: 14 amino acids. The V gene's germline CDR1 is MRHNA and CDR2 SNTAGT.

Sequenced material: PBMCs or T cells enriched from blood (not recorded which). This TCR was sampled from a man aged 60-69 years who had recovered from COVID-19. The chain carries TRBV6-4 and TRBJ2-1; D perhaps matches TRBD2 (6 bases). CDR3 sequence reads: CASSVTSLNNEQFF. The DNA for the CDR3 is TGTGCCAGCAGTGTAACTAGCCTCAACAATGAGCAGTTCTTC.